The 19 T cell receptor beta chains below come from one sample, sequenced in a study of response to subunit inactivated influenza vaccine (dated by TCRdb to 2017 to 2018). The protocol used for the library was RT-PCR. TCRdb records Illumina HiSeq 2500 as the sequencer. TCRdb passed the public sequencing reads through fastp at Q25 and MiXCR, retaining productive beta sequences. CDR3 protein duplicates are merged, each entry listing the most common genes and DNA. Here the sample has around 570,000 distinct CDR3 sequences; 10% to 12% occur a single time. 9.5% to 11% of the sample belongs to the ten largest clones. This sample was also put to use in a study of T cells expressing NK-cell markers. The other study reports the following: TCR beta cDNA libraries were made by 5'RACE template switching that added a universal primer site and unique molecular identifiers.

Specimen: PBMCs from blood, collected on the day of vaccination. These receptors were taken from a man aged 50-60 years who received an inactivated influenza vaccine. Donor details come from another sample of the same person, matched by shared clones.

The chain uses TRBV11-2 and TRBJ2-5; the D gene is possibly TRBD1 (5 bases). Germline assignment: CDR1 SGHAT and CDR2 FQNNGV. With 0 bases removed from V and 1 base from J, the gap between germline ends came to 9 bases. The CDR3 loop spans 15 amino acids. As DNA, the CDR3 is TGTGCCAGCAGCTTAGATTTTGGGGCCCAAGAGACCCAGTACTTC. Residues: CASSLDFGAQETQYF.

This clonotype has a count of ten or more. V and J are TRBV12-3 or TRBV12-4 and TRBJ1-2; no firm D call. The CDR3 extends over 15 amino acids. The germline V and J ends were trimmed by 5 bases and 8 bases, with 21 bases remaining between them. The CDR3 DNA reads as TGTGCCAGCAGTCCCCGCCTTGGCCCCCAGTACGGCTACACCTTC. Amino acid sequence: CASSPRLGPQYGYTF.

This clonotype was counted only a few times. The rearrangement uses TRBV28 and TRBJ1-2; TRBD1 agrees at 7 bases. CDR1 MDHEN and CDR2 SYDVKM come from the germline V gene. Germline trimming cut 7 bases from V and 4 bases from J; bases unmatched to any gene: 6. This CDR3 has 13 residues. CDR3 protein: CASTQTGAYGYTF. CDR3 bases: TGTGCCAGCACTCAAACAGGGGCCTATGGCTACACCTTC.

This chain joins TRBV6-1 and TRBJ2-7, with D possibly matching TRBD1 (5 bases). V lost 8 bases to trimming and J lost 2 bases, with 25 bases between them. CDR1 is MNHNS, CDR2 SASEGT, per germline. The length of the CDR3 is 17 residues. The CDR3 bases are TGTGCCAGCTCCCCGAGAGGAGCCCGACAGCTCCCCTACGAGCAGTACTTC. This translates into CASSPRGARQLPYEQYF.

V usage is TRBV5-6 and J usage is TRBJ1-2; possibly TRBD1 for D (5 bases). Germline CDR1 SGHDT, CDR2 YYEEEE. The CDR3 is made up of 15 amino acids. V lost 1 base and J 3 bases, leaving 13 bases between the germline ends. CDR3 residues: CASSLSWDGDYGYTF. CDR3 coding DNA: TGTGCCAGCAGCTTGAGTTGGGACGGAGACTATGGCTACACCTTC.

This clonotype came up a few times. This chain links TRBV3-1 with TRBJ1-5; D unresolved. The length of the CDR3 is 16 residues. Trimming pared 0 bases from V and 0 bases from J, leaving 9 bases between. In germline, CDR1 is LGHDT, CDR2 YNNKEL (reference sequence). Here the CDR3 DNA reads TGTGCCAGCAGCCAAGATCTAGGGTCTAGCAATCAGCCCCAGCATTTT. It codes for CASSQDLGSSNQPQHF.

This clonotype was counted between two and nine times. The rearrangement links TRBV3-1 to TRBJ2-2; 11 nucleotides match TRBD2. With 3 bases clipped from V and 5 bases from J, the junction kept 8 bases outside the gene matches. The CDR3 runs to 17 residues. Per the germline V gene, CDR1 is LGHDT and CDR2 is YNNKEL (reference sequence). The CDR3 DNA reads TGTGCCAGCAGCCAGCCACTAGCGGGAGCTCGGACCGGGGAGCTGTTTTTT. Residues: CASSQPLAGARTGELFF.

In this sample, this clonotype turned up a few times. The V gene is TRBV4-1, the J gene TRBJ2-2; D unclear. Germline V gene lookup returns CDR1 MGHRA and CDR2 YSYEKL. The CDR3 loop spans 15 amino acids. Trimming removed 1 base at V and 1 base at J, with 7 bases between. CDR3 DNA: TGCGCCAGCAGCCAAGTCCTTAAGAACACCGGGGAGCTGTTTTTT. Protein: CASSQVLKNTGELFF.

At least ten counts were recorded for this clonotype. This chain links TRBV6-1 with TRBJ2-3; 7 bases are shared with TRBD1. Germline V CDR1 and CDR2: MNHNS, SASEGT. J was trimmed by 3 bases and V by 6 bases; bases with no gene match: 21. The CDR3 extends over 19 amino acids. The CDR3 protein is CASRGGFRGQVGKTDTQYF. In nucleotides, the CDR3 is TGTGCCAGCAGAGGGGGTTTTAGGGGGCAAGTGGGGAAAACAGATACGCAGTATTTT.

This clonotype has just a few counts. The CDR3 region has the DNA TGTGCCAGCAGTTTAAACGGGAACGTACACGAGCAGTACTTC. Translated: CASSLNGNVHEQYF. The V gene is TRBV12-3 or TRBV12-4, the J gene TRBJ2-7, with a tentative D call TRBD2 (5 bases). The CDR3 length is 14 residues. V dropped 2 bases and J dropped 5 bases, with 13 bases sitting between them.

The chain couples TRBV4-1 to TRBJ1-1; D is perhaps TRBD1 (5 bases). From germline, CDR1 is MGHRA and CDR2 YSYEKL. Trimming pared 0 bases from V and 7 bases from J, leaving 15 bases between. The length of the CDR3 is 15 residues. The CDR3 loop is CASSQDIGGTGEAFF. The CDR3 DNA follows: TGCGCCAGCAGCCAAGATATAGGAGGAACAGGTGAAGCTTTCTTT.

There are a few counts of this clonotype. The rearrangement joins TRBV7-8 to TRBJ2-1; a possible D gene is TRBD1 (6 bases). There are 17 residues in the CDR3. Between the trimmed V and J ends, which lost 6 bases and 4 bases, there was a span of 22 bases. The germline V gene encodes CDR1 SGHVS and CDR2 FQNEAQ. CDR3 sequence reads: CASRKRRQETLYNEQFF. The CDR3 DNA reads TGTGCCAGCAGAAAAAGGAGACAGGAGACGCTATACAATGAGCAGTTCTTC. Complete variable domain (other parts from reference TRBV7-8 and TRBJ2-1): GAGVSQSPRYKVAKRGQDVALRCDPISGHVSLFWYQQALGQGPEFLTYFQNEAQLDKSGLPSDRFFAERPEGSVSTLKIQRTQQEDSAVYLCASRKRRQETLYNEQFFGPGTRLTVL.

The chain uses TRBV4-2 and TRBJ2-2; the D gene could be TRBD1 or TRBD2 (5 bases each). Germline lookup yields CDR1 LGHNA and CDR2 YNFKEQ. Deletions cut 0 bases from V and 2 bases from J, with 13 bases between. CDR3 length: 17 residues. The CDR3 DNA reads TGTGCCAGCAGCCAAGACTCTTCAGGGACCAACACCGGGGAGCTGTTTTTT. Protein sequence: CASSQDSSGTNTGELFF.

The V call is TRBV2, the J call TRBJ2-5; a possible D gene is TRBD1 (6 bases). This CDR3 spans 16 amino acids. CDR1 SNHLY and CDR2 FYNNEI come from the germline V gene. The V gene lost 6 bases and the J gene lost 5 bases, with 22 bases spanning the gap. CDR3 sequence (DNA): TGTGCCAGCAGGCCCTGGGACACTGTGTTAAGGGAGACCCAGTACTTC. This sequence encodes CASRPWDTVLRETQYF.

This clonotype appeared a few times. This chain joins TRBV15 and TRBJ2-7, with 11 bases aligning to TRBD2. CDR1 and CDR2 (germline): LNHNV, YYDKDF (reference sequence). Germline trimming cut 4 bases from V and 7 bases from J; bases unmatched to any gene: 6. The length of the CDR3 is 14 residues. The CDR3 is CATSTGTSGTEQYF. CDR3 DNA: TGTGCCACCAGCACTGGGACTAGCGGTACGGAGCAGTACTTC. Together with reference TRBV15 and TRBJ2-7, the CDR3 gives the full variable domain: DAMVIQNPRYQVTQFGKPVTLSCSQTLNHNVMYWYQQKSSQAPKLLFHYYDKDFNNEADTPDNFQSRRPNTSFCFLDIRSPGLGDTAMYLCATSTGTSGTEQYFGPGTRLTVT.

Many counts were recorded for this clonotype. V and J are TRBV7-9 and TRBJ2-1, with D possibly being TRBD1 or TRBD2 (5 bases each). Deletions cut 1 base from V and 5 bases from J, with 12 bases between. The germline V gene has CDR1 SEHNR and CDR2 FQNEAQ (reference sequence). CDR3 length: 15 amino acids. The CDR3: CASSLGGTHNNEQFF. In DNA, the CDR3 is TGTGCCAGCAGCTTAGGTGGGACCCACAACAATGAGCAGTTCTTC.

This chain joins TRBV27 and TRBJ2-3; D call uncertain. Trimming shortened V by 6 bases and J by 4 bases, and 11 bases separated the two germline ends. Germline CDR1 MNHEY, CDR2 SMNVEV (reference sequence). The CDR3 sequence is 13 residues long. Here the CDR3 reads CASRRIEADTQYF. For the CDR3, the DNA is TGTGCCAGCAGGCGAATCGAGGCAGATACGCAGTATTTT.

This clonotype was seen a few times. The chain joins TRBV10-3 to TRBJ1-1; 7 bases agree with TRBD1. Germline-derived CDR1 and CDR2 are ENHRY and SYGVKD. This CDR3 comprises 15 residues. V was pared by 7 bases and J by 4 bases, with 12 bases of the junction left unmatched. CDR3 protein: CAITEGAIRATEAFF. The CDR3 coding sequence is TGTGCCATCACCGAGGGGGCAATTAGGGCCACTGAAGCTTTCTTT.

CDR3 loop: CASSLFGGGAYETQYF. As DNA, the CDR3 is TGTGCCAGCAGTTTATTCGGCGGGGGGGCCTATGAGACCCAGTACTTC. The chain couples TRBV27 to TRBJ2-5; the match to TRBD2 covers 9 bases. Trimming at V came to 1 base and at J to 5 bases, leaving 8 bases not matched to a gene. The CDR3 has 16 amino acids. Germline assignment: CDR1 MNHEY and CDR2 SMNVEV (reference sequence).